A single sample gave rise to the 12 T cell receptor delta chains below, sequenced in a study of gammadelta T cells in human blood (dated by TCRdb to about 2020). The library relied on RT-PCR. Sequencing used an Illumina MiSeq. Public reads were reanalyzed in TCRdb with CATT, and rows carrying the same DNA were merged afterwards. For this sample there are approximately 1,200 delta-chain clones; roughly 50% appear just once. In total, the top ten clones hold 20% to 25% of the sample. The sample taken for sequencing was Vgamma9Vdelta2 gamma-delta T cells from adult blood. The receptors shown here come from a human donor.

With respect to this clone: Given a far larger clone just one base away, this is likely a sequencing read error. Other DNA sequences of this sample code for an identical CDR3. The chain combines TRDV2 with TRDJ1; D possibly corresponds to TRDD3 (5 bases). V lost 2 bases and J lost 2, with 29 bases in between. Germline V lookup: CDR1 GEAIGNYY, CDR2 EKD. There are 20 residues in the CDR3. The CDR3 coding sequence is TGTGCCTGTGACAATCTGGGATTTGATCTTGCAACCTGGGAGACCGATAAACTCATCTTT. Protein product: CACDNLGFDLATWETDKLIF.

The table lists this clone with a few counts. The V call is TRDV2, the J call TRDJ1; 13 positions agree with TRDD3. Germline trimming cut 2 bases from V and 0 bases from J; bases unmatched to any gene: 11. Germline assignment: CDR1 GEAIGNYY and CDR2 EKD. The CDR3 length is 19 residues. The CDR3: CACDNVGTGGYADTDKLIF. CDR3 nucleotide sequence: TGTGCCTGTGACAACGTGGGTACTGGGGGATACGCAGACACCGATAAACTCATCTTT.

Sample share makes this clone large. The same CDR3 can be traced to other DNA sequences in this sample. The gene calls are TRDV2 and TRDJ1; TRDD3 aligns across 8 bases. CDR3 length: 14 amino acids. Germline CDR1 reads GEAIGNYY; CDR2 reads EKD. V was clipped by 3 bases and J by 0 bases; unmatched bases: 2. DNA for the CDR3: TGTGCCTGTGACCTACTGGGGGACACCGATAAACTCATCTTT. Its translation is CACDLLGDTDKLIF.

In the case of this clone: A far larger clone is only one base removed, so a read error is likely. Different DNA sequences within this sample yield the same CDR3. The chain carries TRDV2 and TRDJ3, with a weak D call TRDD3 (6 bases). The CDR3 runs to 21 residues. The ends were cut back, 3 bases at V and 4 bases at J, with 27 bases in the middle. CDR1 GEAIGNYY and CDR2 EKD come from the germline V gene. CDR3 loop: CACDPVAGDAESSWDTRQMFF. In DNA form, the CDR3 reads TGTGCCTGTGACCCCGTTGCTGGGGATGCCGAGAGCTCATGGGACACCCGACAGATGTTTTTC.

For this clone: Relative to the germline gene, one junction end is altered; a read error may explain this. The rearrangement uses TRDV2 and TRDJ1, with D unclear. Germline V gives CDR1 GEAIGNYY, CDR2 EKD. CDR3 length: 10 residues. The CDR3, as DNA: TGCTCGGGTGGCACCGATAAACTCATCTTT. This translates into CSGGTDKLIF.

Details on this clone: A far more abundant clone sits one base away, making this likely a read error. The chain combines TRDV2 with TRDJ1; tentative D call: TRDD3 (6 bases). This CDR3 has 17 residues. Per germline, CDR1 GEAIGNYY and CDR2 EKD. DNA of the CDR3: TGTGCCTGTGACACCTTGGAGGCTGGGGAAGGCACCAATAAACTCATCTTT. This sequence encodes CACDTLEAGEGTNKLIF.

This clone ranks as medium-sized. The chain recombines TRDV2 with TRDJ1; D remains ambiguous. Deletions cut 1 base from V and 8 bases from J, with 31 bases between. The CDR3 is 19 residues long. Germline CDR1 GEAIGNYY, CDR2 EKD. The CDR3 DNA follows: TGTGCCTGTGACACACTGATCGCCGTTACTGAGAAAGTTTCTGGAAAACTCATCTTT. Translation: CACDTLIAVTEKVSGKLIF.

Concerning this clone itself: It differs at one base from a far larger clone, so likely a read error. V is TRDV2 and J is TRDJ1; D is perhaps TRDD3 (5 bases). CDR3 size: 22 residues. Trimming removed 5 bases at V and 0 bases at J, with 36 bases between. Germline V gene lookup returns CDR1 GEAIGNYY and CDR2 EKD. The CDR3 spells CACVHLSREKGTLAVYTDKLIF. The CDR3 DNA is TGTGCCTGTGTCCATCTTTCCCGTGAGAAGGGGACCCTTGCCGTGTACACCGATAAACTCATCTTT.

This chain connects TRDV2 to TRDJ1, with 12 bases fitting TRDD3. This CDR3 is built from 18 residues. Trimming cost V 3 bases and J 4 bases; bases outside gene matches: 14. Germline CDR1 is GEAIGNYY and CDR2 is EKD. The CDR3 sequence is CACDALLGDTQGIDKLIF. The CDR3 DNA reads TGTGCCTGTGACGCTCTTCTGGGGGATACGCAGGGCATCGATAAACTCATCTTT.

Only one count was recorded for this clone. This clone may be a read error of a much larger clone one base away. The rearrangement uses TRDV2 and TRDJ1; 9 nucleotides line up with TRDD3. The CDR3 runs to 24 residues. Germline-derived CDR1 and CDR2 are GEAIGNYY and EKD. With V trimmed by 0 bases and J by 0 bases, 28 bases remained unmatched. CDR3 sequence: CACDTVKSPDLGDKPQQYTDKLIF. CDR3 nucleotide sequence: TGTGCCTGTGACACCGTCAAGTCCCCGGACTTGGGGGATAAGCCCCAACAGTACACCGATAAACTCATCTTT.

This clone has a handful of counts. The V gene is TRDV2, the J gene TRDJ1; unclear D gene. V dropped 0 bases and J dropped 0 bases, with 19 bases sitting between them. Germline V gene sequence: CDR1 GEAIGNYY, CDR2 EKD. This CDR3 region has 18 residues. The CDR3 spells CACDTVLGVTSYTDKLIF. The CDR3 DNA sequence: TGTGCCTGTGACACCGTTTTGGGAGTAACCTCATACACCGATAAACTCATCTTT.

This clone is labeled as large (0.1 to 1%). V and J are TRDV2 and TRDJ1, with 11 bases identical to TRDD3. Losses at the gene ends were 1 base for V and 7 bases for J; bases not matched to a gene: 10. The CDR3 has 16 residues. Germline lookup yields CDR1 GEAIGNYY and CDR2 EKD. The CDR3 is CACDTMGWGIPGKLIF. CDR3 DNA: TGTGCCTGTGACACGATGGGCTGGGGGATACCGGGTAAACTCATCTTT.